This T cell receptor (beta chain) appears in the sequencing data of a study of blood T cell repertoires in COVID-19. On the study more broadly: In each case, the material was cDNA or gDNA derived from T cells, B-cell-depleted T cells, or PBMCs.

This clone has just a few counts. In the authors' workflow: Researchers report that nucleated cell counts were estimated from reference gene primer amplification. Repertoires were generated with immunoSEQ multiplex PCR, while TCRdb's copy carries only in-frame clones and drops some. For V, J and clone size, that table is used; D and trimming come from the DNA. This table holds more than 30,000 clones, approximately 91% found once. Trimming took 7 bases from V and 3 from J; bases not matched to a gene: 13. The CDR3 has 16 amino acids. Germline V CDR1 and CDR2: SQVTM, ANQGSEA. The source is a woman aged 80 or over with active or convalescent COVID-19. J is TRBJ1-1 and V is TRBV29-1; 11 nucleotides agree with TRBD1. What was sequenced was peripheral blood. CDR3 bases: TGCAGCGGGGCGGGGGACAGGGGGTTTTTGGACACTGAAGCTTTCTTT. It translates to CSGAGDRGFLDTEAFF.